A selection of T cell receptor beta chains follows, all from one sample in a study of beta chain features in type 1 diabetes. Produced via immunoSEQ multiplex PCR; TCRdb's table is partial and in-frame only. The data hold about 320,000 clones, with approximately 15% observed a single time. The sequenced material came from central memory CD4+ T cells from blood. Every receptor here comes from a man between 25 and 39 years old in good health. Both conserved end residues are part of each CDR3. D genes are given only for firm matches. Clone size, where shown, is once, few, many, or a class for clones that have expanded.

DNA: TGTGCCAGCAGTCCCCATAGCGGGGGCTACAATGAGCAGTTCTTC
CDR3: CASSPHSGGYNEQFF
V: TRBV28
size: -
D: TRBD2
J: TRBJ2-1

DNA: TGTGCCAGCTCACCGCAACAGGGAAGCAATCAGCCCCAGCATTTT
CDR3: CASSPQQGSNQPQHF
V: TRBV18
size: few
D: -
J: TRBJ1-5

DNA: TGCGCCAGCAGAGGGGAACGCTACACCTTC
CDR3: CASRGERYTF
V: TRBV4-3
size: -
D: -
J: TRBJ1-2

DNA: TGCGCCAGCAGCTTGGCGATCATGAGGGGGTGGCAAGAGACCCAGTACTTC
CDR3: CASSLAIMRGWQETQYF
V: TRBV5-1
size: few
D: -
J: TRBJ2-5

DNA: TGTGCCAGCAGCCTGGCCACGGAGAACACTGAAGCTTTCTTT
CDR3: CASSLATENTEAFF
V: TRBV4-2
size: -
D: -
J: TRBJ1-1

DNA: TGTGCCAGCAGTGAAGGGGCCGACGGCTATGGCTACACCTTC
CDR3: CASSEGADGYGYTF
V: TRBV6-1
size: few
D: -
J: TRBJ1-2

DNA: TGCGCCAGCAGCCAAGAAGATCCACCAAACTATGGCTACACCTTC
CDR3: CASSQEDPPNYGYTF
V: TRBV4-3
size: -
D: -
J: TRBJ1-2

DNA: TGTGCCAGCAGTTTATTTGGGGGGCGGGAGACCCAGTACTTC
CDR3: CASSLFGGRETQYF
V: TRBV28
size: once
D: -
J: TRBJ2-5

DNA: TGTGCTAGTGGTTTGGGGCTGAGTGGCGAGCAGTACTTC
CDR3: CASGLGLSGEQYF
V: TRBV12-5
size: few
D: -
J: TRBJ2-7

DNA: TGTGCCAGCGGGGGAGGGAATGAAAAACTGTTTTTT
CDR3: CASGGGNEKLFF
V: TRBV27
size: -
D: -
J: TRBJ1-4

DNA: TGCGCCAGCAGCTGGGGGCGCTCTGGAAACACCATATATTTT
CDR3: CASSWGRSGNTIYF
V: TRBV5-1
size: -
D: -
J: TRBJ1-3

DNA: TGTGCCAGCAGCTTTGACAGGGCCCTTGCTGGCTACACCTTC
CDR3: CASSFDRALAGYTF
V: TRBV7-9
size: few
D: TRBD1
J: TRBJ1-2

DNA: TGTGCCTGGAGCGGAATGAGCAATGAGCAGTTCTTC
CDR3: CAWSGMSNEQFF
V: TRBV30
size: -
D: -
J: TRBJ2-1

DNA: TGCGCCAGCAGAGGACTATACCTGACGAACAATGAGCAGTTCTTC
CDR3: CASRGLYLTNNEQFF
V: TRBV10-1
size: -
D: -
J: TRBJ2-1

DNA: TGTGCCAGCAGCCATAGATCGGGTAATTCACCCCTCCACTTT
CDR3: CASSHRSGNSPLHF
V: TRBV7-2
size: -
D: -
J: TRBJ1-6

DNA: TGTGCCACCAGCCCCTCCGGCGTCCGGGGCACAGATACGCAGTATTTT
CDR3: CATSPSGVRGTDTQYF
V: TRBV15
size: -
D: -
J: TRBJ2-3

DNA: TGTGCCAGCAGCTTAGCAGCCAGCAATCAGCCCCAGCATTTT
CDR3: CASSLAASNQPQHF
V: TRBV7-9
size: -
D: -
J: TRBJ1-5

DNA: TGTGCCAGTAGTATGGAAGGAAGCTCCTACAATGAGCAGTTCTTC
CDR3: CASSMEGSSYNEQFF
V: TRBV19
size: many
D: -
J: TRBJ2-1

DNA: TGTGTTACTGGTGGTGAAAAACTGTTTTTT
CDR3: CVTGGEKLFF
V: TRBV28
size: -
D: -
J: TRBJ1-4

DNA: TGTGCCAGCAGCCCAATTCGACCTGACAGGAGTAATTCACCCCTCCACTTT
CDR3: CASSPIRPDRSNSPLHF
V: TRBV5-6
size: few
D: -
J: TRBJ1-6

DNA: TGTGCCAGCAGCCTTGAGTCCCAATTCGGGGGGACCCAGTACTTC
CDR3: CASSLESQFGGTQYF
V: TRBV5-4
size: -
D: -
J: TRBJ2-5

DNA: TGTGCCAGCAGCTTGGGGACTAGCGGGGGCAATGAGCAGTTCTTC
CDR3: CASSLGTSGGNEQFF
V: TRBV11-3
size: few
D: TRBD2
J: TRBJ2-1

DNA: TGTGCCAGCACAGGACAGCGAGCTAACTATGGCTACACCTTC
CDR3: CASTGQRANYGYTF
V: TRBV18
size: many
D: -
J: TRBJ1-2

DNA: TGTGCCAGCAGCCCACCTGGAGGGGGGCAAGAGACCCAGTACTTC
CDR3: CASSPPGGGQETQYF
V: TRBV13
size: few
D: -
J: TRBJ2-5

DNA: TGTGCCAGCAGCGGACCGGACAGGGGGCGGAATCAGCCCCAGCATTTT
CDR3: CASSGPDRGRNQPQHF
V: TRBV5-6
size: -
D: TRBD1
J: TRBJ1-5

DNA: TGTGCCAGCAGTGAAAGGATCGAGTTCGGCGGGACCTACAATGAGCAGTTCTTC
CDR3: CASSERIEFGGTYNEQFF
V: TRBV6-1
size: -
D: -
J: TRBJ2-1

DNA: TGTGCCAGCAGCTTAGCTGGGAACTACGAGCAGTACTTC
CDR3: CASSLAGNYEQYF
V: TRBV7-9
size: few
D: -
J: TRBJ2-7

DNA: TGTGCCAGCAGCCTCTCTGCCGATACGCAGTATTTT
CDR3: CASSLSADTQYF
V: TRBV5-4
size: -
D: -
J: TRBJ2-3

DNA: TGCGCCAGCGTCGGACTAGCGGGGACAGATACGCAGTATTTT
CDR3: CASVGLAGTDTQYF
V: TRBV5-1
size: -
D: TRBD2
J: TRBJ2-3